Following are 25 T cell receptor beta chains from one sample sequenced in a study of CD8 T cells in Susac syndrome. It was with random hexamers that about 0.45 to 1 ug RNA was reverse transcribed. From the immunoSEQ multiplex PCR reads, TCRdb called clonotypes with MiXCR, one entry per CDR3 protein. The sample yields roughly 400,000 distinct CDR3 sequences, approximately 85% seen once. Input material: CD8+ T cells from PBMCs. Source of these receptors: a human donor with multiple sclerosis.

The rearrangement joins TRBV12-5 to TRBJ2-7, with 9 positions matching TRBD1. Unmatched junction bases numbered 6, after V lost 6 bases and J lost 0 bases. From germline, CDR1 is LGHNT and CDR2 FRNRAP. The length of the CDR3 is 15 residues. CDR3 coding DNA: TGTGCTAGTGGCCCCGGGACAGGGAGCTCCTACGAGCAGTACTTC. Its protein is CASGPGTGSSYEQYF.

A single count supports this clonotype. The CDR3 reads CASSLFTGDGYTF. CDR3 bases: TGTGCCAGCAGTTTATTCACAGGGGATGGCTACACCTTC. This chain links TRBV28 with TRBJ1-2; TRBD1 aligns across 7 bases. This CDR3 is 13 amino acids long. The V gene end was trimmed by 1 base and the J gene end by 6 bases; junction bases not matched to a gene: 2. Looked up from germline, CDR1 is MDHEN and CDR2 is SYDVKM.

The J gene is TRBJ2-7, the V gene TRBV27; possibly TRBD1 for D (6 bases). CDR1 is MNHEY and CDR2 is SMNVEV in the germline V gene (reference sequence). The CDR3 length is 13 residues. V lost 3 bases and J lost 7, with 13 bases in between. The CDR3 protein is CASSFEPTGEQYF. CDR3 in DNA: TGTGCCAGCAGTTTTGAACCCACAGGGGAGCAGTACTTC.

The table lists this clonotype with a few counts. This chain links TRBV4-1 with TRBJ1-5; no definite D call. Germline values: CDR1 MGHRA, CDR2 YSYEKL. CDR3 length: 13 residues. V gave up 4 bases and J gave up 0 bases, with 4 bases separating them. The CDR3 sequence: CASSRISNQPQHF. The DNA for the CDR3 is TGCGCCAGCAGCCGAATTAGCAATCAGCCCCAGCATTTT.

This chain connects TRBV29-1 to TRBJ2-3, with a possible D match to TRBD2 (5 bases). The CDR3 totals 12 residues. Between the trimmed V and J ends, which lost 5 bases and 6 bases, there was a span of 12 bases. Per the germline V gene, CDR1 is SQVTM and CDR2 is ANQGSEA. Here the CDR3 reads CSVFRGSDTQYF. The CDR3 DNA sequence: TGCAGCGTTTTCCGGGGATCGGATACGCAGTATTTT.

The chain links TRBV23-1 to TRBJ1-3; D remains unclear. TRBV23-1 is filed as an ORF, its function uncertain. Between the trimmed V and J ends, which lost 0 bases and 4 bases, there was a span of 4 bases. The CDR3 spans 13 residues. The CDR3 spells CASSQSAGNTIYF. CDR3 DNA sequence: TGCGCCAGCAGTCAATCGGCCGGAAACACCATATATTTT.

The CDR3 reads CASSLIGLNTEAFF. The CDR3, as DNA: TGTGCCAGCAGTTTAATTGGCCTGAACACTGAAGCTTTCTTT. The genes are TRBV12-3 or TRBV12-4 and TRBJ1-1; the D is unclear. The V and J ends lost 2 bases and 0 bases respectively, with 7 bases between them. This CDR3 has 14 residues.

The genes are TRBV2 and TRBJ2-1; D is undetermined. The CDR3 covers 16 residues. Trimming stripped 6 bases from V and 3 bases from J, with 18 bases between. Germline values: CDR1 SNHLY, CDR2 FYNNEI. Here the CDR3 DNA reads TGTGCCAGCAGGATCCCGGTCAGCTTCGTCTACAATGAGCAGTTCTTC. Its translation is CASRIPVSFVYNEQFF.

This chain joins TRBV28 and TRBJ1-1, with D perhaps matching TRBD1 (6 bases). Trimming stripped 5 bases from V and 5 bases from J, with 12 bases between. Germline V gives CDR1 MDHEN, CDR2 SYDVKM. The CDR3 loop spans 13 amino acids. The CDR3 DNA is TGTGCCAGCAGTCCCACACAGGGAACTGAAGCTTTCTTT. Its protein is CASSPTQGTEAFF.

This clonotype has a handful of counts. V usage is TRBV14 and J usage is TRBJ2-7; TRBD2 matches 12 bases. The CDR3 sequence is 15 residues long. V lost 3 bases and J lost 3; bases outside the gene matches: 3. CDR1 and CDR2 (germline): SGHDN, FVKESK. For the CDR3, the DNA is TGTGCCAGCAGCCAGACTAGCGGGGGAATCTACGAGCAGTACTTC. Translated, it gives CASSQTSGGIYEQYF.

The J gene is TRBJ2-7, the V gene TRBV5-1; D may match TRBD1 or TRBD2 (6 bases each). The germline gives CDR1 SGHRS, CDR2 YFSETQ. V dropped 4 bases and J dropped 6 bases, with 20 bases sitting between them. The CDR3 length is 15 residues. This chain's CDR3 is CASSPVRDMEGEQYF. The CDR3 region has the DNA TGCGCCAGCAGCCCGGTAAGGGACATGGAGGGCGAGCAGTACTTC.

The chain recombines TRBV20-1 with TRBJ2-1; TRBD1 matches 10 bases. CDR3 length: 15 residues. V lost 3 bases and J lost 9; bases outside the gene matches: 11. Per the germline V gene, CDR1 is DFQATT and CDR2 is SNEGSKA (reference sequence). This CDR3 is CSARGTGVEIGEQFF. The CDR3 region has the DNA TGCAGTGCTAGGGGGACAGGGGTGGAAATTGGTGAGCAGTTCTTC.

The gene calls are TRBV3-1 and TRBJ2-2; no definite D call. V was pared by 0 bases and J by 6 bases, with 11 bases between. Germline CDR1 is LGHDT and CDR2 is YNNKEL (reference sequence). The CDR3 runs 15 residues. CDR3 nucleotide sequence: TGTGCCAGCAGCCAAGAGACGTTTGTGCCCGGGGAGCTGTTTTTT. This codes for CASSQETFVPGELFF.

The CDR3 nucleotides read TGTGCCAGCAGTGGGGGGGGGAGCTCCTACAATGAGCAGTTCTTC. Translated, it gives CASSGGGSSYNEQFF. The V call is TRBV11-2, the J call TRBJ2-1; 7 nucleotides match TRBD2. The CDR3 runs 15 residues. The J segment lost 0 bases and the V segment lost 6 bases, leaving 5 bases of the junction unmatched. Germline V CDR1 and CDR2: SGHAT, FQNNGV.

This chain uses TRBV7-6 with TRBJ2-3; 7 bases are shared with TRBD2. V lost 5 bases, J lost 2 bases, and 19 bases stayed unmatched. Germline CDR1 reads SGHVS; CDR2 reads FNYEAQ. The CDR3 is 19 residues long. CDR3 sequence reads: CASSTPSSRGGALTDTQYF. The CDR3 DNA follows: TGTGCCAGCAGCACCCCCTCTTCCCGCGGGGGTGCACTCACAGATACGCAGTATTTT. Together with reference TRBV7-6 and TRBJ2-3, the CDR3 gives the full variable domain: GAGVSQSPRYKVTKRGQDVALRCDPISGHVSLYWYRQALGQGPEFLTYFNYEAQQDKSGLPNDRFSAERPEGSISTLTIQRTEQRDSAMYRCASSTPSSRGGALTDTQYFGPGTRLTVL.

This clonotype was observed a few times. The chain couples TRBV29-1 to TRBJ2-7, with 7 bases that match TRBD1. Unmatched junction bases numbered 2, after V lost 6 bases and J lost 0 bases. The CDR3 sequence is 12 residues long. Germline assignment: CDR1 SQVTM and CDR2 ANQGSEA. CDR3 in amino acids: CSVWDSSYEQYF. CDR3 coding DNA: TGCAGCGTCTGGGACAGCTCCTACGAGCAGTACTTC.

In this sample, this clonotype turned up once. The chain couples TRBV30 to TRBJ1-4; D possibly corresponds to TRBD1 (6 bases). V was clipped by 1 base and J by 7 bases, with 10 bases between them. The CDR3 covers 13 residues. Germline CDR1 reads GTSNPN; CDR2 reads SVGIG (reference sequence). The CDR3 reads CAWSGGAGEKLFF. The CDR3 nucleotides read TGTGCCTGGAGTGGGGGGGCGGGTGAAAAACTGTTTTTT.

The J gene is TRBJ1-3, the V gene TRBV7-2; perhaps TRBD1 as D (5 bases). The germline V gene has CDR1 SGHTA and CDR2 FQGNSA. The CDR3 extends over 16 amino acids. V lost 5 bases, J lost 0 bases, and 14 bases lay in between. In DNA form, the CDR3 reads TGTGCCAGCAGCCCTACTTGGGACGGCTCTGGAAACACCATATATTTT. Its protein is CASSPTWDGSGNTIYF.

The chain uses TRBV30 and TRBJ1-3, with D hard to call. CDR3 length equals 12 residues. Trimming took off 4 bases at V and 0 bases at J, with 4 bases between the two ends. Per germline, CDR1 GTSNPN and CDR2 SVGIG (reference sequence). In nucleotides, the CDR3 is TGTGCCTGGACCCCCTCTGGAAACACCATATATTTT. Translated: CAWTPSGNTIYF.

The chain joins TRBV27 to TRBJ1-1, with 11 bases lining up with TRBD1. CDR1 MNHEY and CDR2 SMNVEV come from the germline V gene (reference sequence). V lost 0 bases, J lost 7 bases, and 1 base stayed unmatched. The CDR3 extends over 14 amino acids. CDR3 bases: TGTGCCAGCAGTTTATCAGGGACAGGGGGTGAAGCTTTCTTT. This encodes CASSLSGTGGEAFF.

J is TRBJ2-1 and V is TRBV7-8; 7 bases map to TRBD2. The CDR3 spans 16 residues. J was trimmed by 4 bases and V by 5 bases; bases with no gene match: 11. Germline V gene lookup returns CDR1 SGHVS and CDR2 FQNEAQ. This CDR3 reads CASSPIWASGYNEQFF. CDR3 in DNA: TGTGCCAGCAGCCCAATTTGGGCTAGCGGTTACAATGAGCAGTTCTTC.

V and J are TRBV5-1 and TRBJ2-1; 9 bases are shared with TRBD2. The CDR3 is made up of 16 amino acids. The germline V gene encodes CDR1 SGHRS and CDR2 YFSETQ. The J segment lost 4 bases and the V segment lost 4 bases, leaving 9 bases of the junction unmatched. CDR3 sequence: CASSPNPSGDYNEQFF. CDR3 nucleotide sequence: TGCGCCAGCAGCCCGAACCCTAGCGGGGATTACAATGAGCAGTTCTTC.

This clonotype was detected a few times. J is TRBJ2-1 and V is TRBV12-3 or TRBV12-4; D gene unclear. This CDR3 region has 12 residues. The ends were cut back, 7 bases at V and 6 bases at J, with 10 bases in the middle. The CDR3 nucleotides read TGTGCCAGCACCCTTAGCCGCAATGAGCAGTTCTTC. This translates into CASTLSRNEQFF.

The rearrangement links TRBV30 to TRBJ2-1; a weak D match, TRBD1 (6 bases). V was cut by 2 bases and J by 0 bases, with 14 bases left in between. Germline V CDR1 and CDR2: GTSNPN, SVGIG (reference sequence). There are 16 residues in the CDR3. The CDR3 sequence is CAWSIRWTDSYNEQFF. The CDR3 DNA reads as TGTGCCTGGAGTATCCGATGGACAGACTCCTACAATGAGCAGTTCTTC.

This rearrangement joins TRBV7-8 to TRBJ2-3; D gene uncertain. Germline V gene sequence: CDR1 SGHVS, CDR2 FQNEAQ. V lost 6 bases and J 5 bases, leaving 9 bases between the germline ends. The CDR3 totals 12 residues. Here the CDR3 DNA reads TGTGCCAGCAGATCCTCGGGAGATACGCAGTATTTT. Amino acid sequence: CASRSSGDTQYF.